A selection of T cell receptor beta chains follows, all from one sample in a study of Graves' ophthalmopathy and Graves' hyperthyroidism. TCRdb used MiXCR to reprocess the multiplex PCR reads, holding one entry per CDR3 protein. The profile shows hundreds of thousands of distinct CDR3 sequences, over 40% of them singletons. Material for sequencing was peripheral blood. These receptor sequences come from an adult man with Graves' ophthalmopathy. The CDR3 runs from the conserved cysteine through the conserved F or W. The D gene is left open where the match is weak. Expanded clones are given a class, and other clones once, few, many or no size at all.

len	abundance	d_gene	j_gene	v_gene	CDR3nt	CDR3aa
17	many	TRBD2	TRBJ2-7	TRBV2	TGTGCCAGCAGTGAAGGACTAGCGGGAGTTGTTATCTACGAGCAGTACTTC	CASSEGLAGVVIYEQYF
15	NA	TRBD1	TRBJ2-7	TRBV29-1	TGCAGCGCCGACCCTGCCGGGACAGGGGGCTACGAGCAGTACTTC	CSADPAGTGGYEQYF
18	many	TRBD1	TRBJ2-6	TRBV7-2	TGTGCCAGCAGCCCAACTCGGGACAGGATCTCTGGGGCCAACGTCCTGACTTTC	CASSPTRDRISGANVLTF
12	NA	NA	TRBJ1-5	TRBV2	TGTGCCAGCAGCCGAGATGGTCAGCCCCAGCATTTT	CASSRDGQPQHF
11	many	NA	TRBJ1-1	TRBV12-3/TRBV12-4	TGTGCTAGCCTAATTAACACTGAAGCTTTCTTT	CASLINTEAFF
14	many	TRBD1	TRBJ2-7	TRBV7-9	TGCGCCAGCAGTCCCGGACAGGGGAACTACGAGCAGTACTTC	CASSPGQGNYEQYF
16	NA	TRBD1	TRBJ2-7	TRBV5-6	TGTGCCAGCAGCTTGATACGGGACAGGGGGTCCTACGAGCAGTACTTC	CASSLIRDRGSYEQYF
15	many	NA	TRBJ2-5	TRBV4-1	TGCGCCAGCAGCCAAGATAGGTCGCGACCGGAGGCCCAGTACTTC	CASSQDRSRPEAQYF
13	NA	NA	TRBJ2-5	TRBV25-1	TGTGCCTTAAGTTTGATGTACCAAGAGACCCAGTACTTC	CALSLMYQETQYF
11	few	NA	TRBJ2-7	TRBV30	TGTGCCTGGAGTGTTGTCAACGAGCAGTACTTC	CAWSVVNEQYF
16	few	NA	TRBJ1-5	TRBV5-1	TGCGCCAGCAGCTTGATGTACAGGGATAGCAATCAGCCCCAGCATTTT	CASSLMYRDSNQPQHF
14	NA	NA	TRBJ1-2	TRBV2	TGTGCCTGGAGTGTCGGGGCCTGGAGCTATGGCTACACCTTC	CAWSVGAWSYGYTF
14	many	TRBD1	TRBJ2-7	TRBV13	TGTGCCAGCAGCGTGGGACAGGGGGCGTGGGAGCAGTACTTC	CASSVGQGAWEQYF
13	NA	NA	TRBJ1-1	TRBV10-3	TGTGCCAGCAGCGTGGGAGGGGTCACTGAAGCTTTCTTT	CASSVGGVTEAFF
12	many	TRBD1	TRBJ2-7	TRBV7-9	TGTGCCAGCACCGCAGGGGGCCACGAGCAGTACTTC	CASTAGGHEQYF
14	NA	NA	TRBJ2-7	TRBV10-3	TGTGCCAGCAGTTACTCGAGGGGGGCCCACGAGCAGTACTTC	CASSYSRGAHEQYF